The entry below gives a single T cell receptor (beta chain) sequence along with its context. What it binds is unknown. These data belong to a study of cytomegalovirus exposure and HLA in healthy donors. Trimming cost V 3 bases and J 4 bases; bases outside gene matches: 5. Germline V gene sequence: CDR1 PRHDT, CDR2 FYEKMQ (reference sequence). CDR3 length equals 15 residues. Overall study findings and caveats: Cytomegalovirus association was listed for approximately 160 TCR beta chains. Most of the CMV-associated TCR beta chains (in a later analysis) appeared to be HLA-restricted. Reports credit the classifier with highly specific, highly sensitive diagnosis of cytomegalovirus status. Judged likely to be a sequencing artifact was a cluster of highly shared sequence variants.

Primers: 60 Vbeta forward and 13 Jbeta reverse. Produced via immunoSEQ multiplex PCR; TCRdb's table is partial and in-frame only. The sample holds 150,000 to 200,000 clones; under 70% are singletons and the top ten take more than 9%. This TCR was recovered from a man in his thirties or forties in good health and CMV-seropositive. Material for sequencing was PBMCs. The chain carries TRBV13 and TRBJ2-1; 8 bases align to TRBD2. This CDR3 reads CASSFLLAEYNEQFF. Written as DNA, the CDR3 is TGTGCCAGCAGCTTTTTACTAGCGGAATACAATGAGCAGTTCTTC.